A single sample gave rise to the 4 T cell receptor beta chains below, sequenced in a study of blood T cell repertoires in COVID-19. Produced via immunoSEQ multiplex PCR; TCRdb's table is partial and in-frame only. The data contain nearly 350,000 clones, 90% to 95% of them singletons. Input material: peripheral blood. All receptors derive from a woman between 18 and 29 years old who had recovered from COVID-19.

This clone was counted once. This chain uses TRBV7-9 with TRBJ1-3; D is unresolved. The germline V gene has CDR1 SEHNR and CDR2 FQNEAQ (reference sequence). There are 15 residues in the CDR3. V was cut by 0 bases and J by 4 bases, with 10 bases left in between. DNA for the CDR3: TGTGCCAGCAGCTTAGCAAGAGGGTTCGGAAACACCATATATTTT. It yields the protein CASSLARGFGNTIYF.

The chain is built from TRBV5-5 and TRBJ1-5, with 7 nucleotides matching TRBD1. This CDR3 spans 16 amino acids. J lost 2 bases, V lost 0 bases, and 5 bases had no gene match. Germline V CDR1 and CDR2: SGHKS, YYEKEE (reference sequence). The CDR3 reads CASSLETGFGNQPQHF. CDR3 coding DNA: TGTGCCAGCAGCTTGGAGACAGGGTTTGGCAATCAGCCCCAGCATTTT.

The V and J genes are TRBV4-1 and TRBJ2-5, with D possibly TRBD2 on 5 matching bases. V lost 0 bases and J lost 5, with 13 bases in between. CDR1 and CDR2 from the germline V gene are MGHRA and YSYEKL. The CDR3 runs 15 residues. CDR3 nucleotides: TGCGCCAGCAGCCAAGATTGGAGGAGAGGGGAGACCCAGTACTTC. Protein sequence: CASSQDWRRGETQYF.

The V gene is TRBV24-1, the J gene TRBJ1-3, with D tentatively TRBD1 (6 bases). V gave up 4 bases and J gave up 4 bases, with 13 bases separating them. This CDR3 comprises 15 residues. Germline loops: CDR1 KGHDR, CDR2 SFDVKD. The CDR3 DNA is TGTGCCACCAGTGACCCACAGGGAGGGGGAAACACCATATATTTT. Protein product: CATSDPQGGGNTIYF.